These 21 T cell receptor beta chains originate from one sample sequenced in a study of T cell changes during pregnancy in multiple sclerosis. The table came from immunoSEQ multiplex PCR; TCRdb's copy has only in-frame clones and leaves some out. The sample consists of more than 25,000 clones, 85% to 90% of them appearing once. Sequences were derived from CD8+ T cells from peripheral blood mononuclear cells, sampled before pregnancy. The receptors shown here come from a female donor with multiple sclerosis, enrolled in a pregnancy study.

The V call is TRBV13, the J call TRBJ1-1, with 10 bases fitting TRBD1. Trimming at V came to 5 bases and at J to 11 bases, leaving 8 bases not matched to a gene. Looked up from germline, CDR1 is PRHDT and CDR2 is FYEKMQ (reference sequence). The CDR3 sequence is 13 residues long. The CDR3 coding sequence is TGTGCCAGCAGCGCCCGACAGGGGGCAGGGGCTTTCTTT. It is translated as CASSARQGAGAFF.

This clone was seen only a few times. The J gene is TRBJ1-3, the V gene TRBV4-2; a possible D gene is TRBD1 (6 bases). This CDR3 has 17 amino acids. The germline gives CDR1 LGHNA, CDR2 YNFKEQ. V was trimmed by 0 bases and J by 2 bases, leaving 14 bases between them. As DNA, the CDR3 is TGTGCCAGCAGCCAAGATCCGGGGGGCAGGGCTGGAAACACCATATATTTT. Residues: CASSQDPGGRAGNTIYF.

The chain has TRBV4-1 and TRBJ1-2; TRBD1 agrees at 8 bases. After removal of 3 bases from V and 4 bases from J, the junction contained 10 bases not matched to a gene. Germline assignment: CDR1 MGHRA and CDR2 YSYEKL. The CDR3 is 16 residues long. The CDR3 region has the DNA TGCGCCAGCAGCCAGGGTCAGGGGGCGAAAGGCTATGGCTACACCTTC. As protein: CASSQGQGAKGYGYTF.

This chain connects TRBV13 to TRBJ2-5; no clear D. Germline CDR1 and CDR2: PRHDT and FYEKMQ (reference sequence). This CDR3 is 15 amino acids long. Trimming took 3 bases from V and 1 from J, leaving 12 bases between them. The CDR3 region has the DNA TGTGCCAGCAGCTTTGGGCCCCGGCCCCAAGAGACCCAGTACTTC. Its translation is CASSFGPRPQETQYF.

V and J are TRBV29-1 and TRBJ1-1; 10 nucleotides match TRBD1. Germline loops: CDR1 SQVTM, CDR2 ANQGSEA. Germline trimming cut 8 bases from V and 0 bases from J; bases unmatched to any gene: 12. This CDR3 region has 16 residues. The CDR3 loop is CSSSDRGVIMNTEAFF. The CDR3 DNA reads as TGCAGCTCCTCGGACAGGGGGGTAATCATGAACACTGAAGCTTTCTTT.

This clone showed up just once. This CDR3 is also generated by other DNA sequences in the sample. This chain uses TRBV6-5 with TRBJ2-5, with a tentative D call TRBD2 (7 bases). V dropped 8 bases and J dropped 5 bases, with 9 bases sitting between them. This CDR3 comprises 11 residues. CDR1 and CDR2 (germline): MNHEY, SVGAGI. The CDR3 DNA is TGTGCCAGCCGGGGGGCCGAGACCCAGTACTTC. Protein product: CASRGAETQYF.

The chain has TRBV7-9 and TRBJ2-2; D unresolved. The CDR3 extends over 12 amino acids. Trimming took 1 base from V and 8 from J, leaving 5 bases between them. Germline V gene data show CDR1 as SEHNR and CDR2 as FQNEAQ (reference sequence). The CDR3 region has the DNA TGTGCCAGCAGCTTAGTACTTGGGGAGCTGTTTTTT. The encoded protein is CASSLVLGELFF.

V gene TRBV6-5 combines with J gene TRBJ1-1; D gene ambiguous. The CDR3 is 16 amino acids. From germline, CDR1 is MNHEY and CDR2 SVGAGI. V lost 4 bases and J 6 bases, leaving 21 bases between the germline ends. Written as DNA, the CDR3 is TGTGCCAGCAGTTCCCATCGTACGGGTTTCGTTCCTGAAGCTTTCTTT. This codes for CASSSHRTGFVPEAFF.

V and J are TRBV7-9 and TRBJ2-1; 11 nucleotides agree with TRBD1. Per the germline V gene, CDR1 is SEHNR and CDR2 is FQNEAQ (reference sequence). Trimming at V came to 6 bases and at J to 0 bases, leaving 13 bases not matched to a gene. This CDR3 has 19 amino acids. Here the CDR3 reads CASSSGTGGPLSSYNEQFF. The CDR3 bases are TGTGCCAGCAGTAGCGGGACAGGGGGGCCCCTGAGCTCCTACAATGAGCAGTTCTTC.

The table lists this clone with a count of one. The gene calls are TRBV30 and TRBJ2-7; D perhaps matches TRBD2 (6 bases). Germline V gene data show CDR1 as GTSNPN and CDR2 as SVGIG (reference sequence). Trimming took 0 bases from V and 7 from J, leaving 16 bases between them. This CDR3 has 14 residues. DNA for the CDR3: TGTGCCTGGAGTGTAAGGGGCGGGATGGTAGAGCAGTACTTC. Translating gives CAWSVRGGMVEQYF.

V and J are TRBV7-3 and TRBJ2-3, with 8 positions matching TRBD1. J lost 1 base, V lost 5 bases, and 2 bases had no gene match. The CDR3 consists of 14 residues. CDR1 is SGHTA, CDR2 FQGTGA, per germline. CDR3 region: CASSLTGGTDTQYF. The CDR3 DNA reads TGTGCCAGCAGCCTGACAGGGGGCACAGATACGCAGTATTTT.

The chain uses TRBV13 and TRBJ2-3, with 7 bases identical to TRBD2. With 4 bases clipped from V and 2 bases from J, the junction kept 6 bases outside the gene matches. This CDR3 has 15 residues. Germline CDR1 and CDR2: PRHDT and FYEKMQ (reference sequence). CDR3 region: CASSSEAGITDTQYF. CDR3 nucleotide sequence: TGTGCCAGCAGCTCTGAAGCGGGGATCACAGATACGCAGTATTTT.

This chain links TRBV27 with TRBJ2-7; 9 bases map to TRBD1. CDR3 length: 15 residues. Trimming cost V 3 bases and J 2 bases; bases outside gene matches: 5. Germline loops: CDR1 MNHEY, CDR2 SMNVEV (reference sequence). CDR3 sequence: CASSLETGGTYEQYF. The CDR3 nucleotides are TGTGCCAGCAGTTTGGAGACAGGGGGGACCTACGAGCAGTACTTC.

This clone appeared a single time. The V call is TRBV9, the J call TRBJ2-7; D possibly corresponds to TRBD2 (6 bases). Trimming stripped 4 bases from V and 5 bases from J, with 19 bases between. This CDR3 contains 15 residues. From germline, CDR1 is SGDLS and CDR2 YYNGEE. The CDR3 DNA follows: TGTGCCAGCAGCCCCATCACCGGAGGGGTCCACGAGCAGTACTTC. Translating it yields CASSPITGGVHEQYF.

The chain uses TRBV6-4 and TRBJ2-5; D call uncertain. From germline, CDR1 is MRHNA and CDR2 SNTAGT. The CDR3 totals 12 residues. V shed 8 bases and J shed 1 base, with 8 bases lying between them. CDR3 sequence reads: CASFPGQETQYF. The CDR3 DNA follows: TGTGCCAGCTTTCCGGGCCAAGAGACCCAGTACTTC.

This clone was detected only a few times. The chain uses TRBV19 and TRBJ2-2; D is unresolved. CDR3 size: 12 residues. Trimming stripped 4 bases from V and 6 bases from J, with 6 bases between. CDR1 is LNHDA and CDR2 is SQIVND in the germline V gene (reference sequence). The CDR3 DNA reads TGTGCCAGTAGTACGGGTCCCGGGGAGCTGTTTTTT. This encodes CASSTGPGELFF.

This sequence joins TRBV7-8 and TRBJ1-1, with 9 bases that match TRBD1. The CDR3 runs 14 residues. V shed 4 bases and J 3 bases; nucleotides not matched to a gene: 3. The germline V gene encodes CDR1 SGHVS and CDR2 FQNEAQ. The CDR3 protein is CASSSTGGYTEAFF. In DNA form, the CDR3 reads TGTGCCAGCAGCTCCACAGGGGGCTACACTGAAGCTTTCTTT.

J is TRBJ2-7 and V is TRBV27; TRBD1 aligns across 8 bases. Trimming cost V 6 bases and J 2 bases; bases outside gene matches: 6. The CDR3 is made up of 14 amino acids. Germline V gives CDR1 MNHEY, CDR2 SMNVEV (reference sequence). The CDR3 here is CASSPGGFPYEQYF. The DNA for the CDR3 is TGTGCCAGCAGCCCAGGGGGCTTTCCCTACGAGCAGTACTTC.

The chain links TRBV11-3 to TRBJ2-1; the match to TRBD2 covers 8 bases. J was trimmed by 7 bases and V by 3 bases; bases with no gene match: 2. Germline V lookup: CDR1 SGHNT, CDR2 YENEEA. This CDR3 region has 13 residues. The CDR3 is CASSFGGENEQFF. The CDR3 bases are TGTGCCAGCAGCTTCGGGGGGGAGAATGAGCAGTTCTTC.

The V call is TRBV6-7, the J call TRBJ1-2; D gene ambiguous. TRBV6-7 qualifies as an ORF whose function is uncertain. This CDR3 comprises 15 residues. V lost 0 bases and J 0 bases, leaving 8 bases between the germline ends. The CDR3 spells CASSYSREANYGYTF. DNA for the CDR3: TGTGCCAGCAGTTACTCGAGGGAAGCTAACTATGGCTACACCTTC.

This clone was counted a single time. CDR3 bases: TGTGCCAGCAGGCCGGGACAGGCCTACGAGCAGTACTTC. Translating gives CASRPGQAYEQYF. The rearrangement links TRBV5-5 to TRBJ2-7; TRBD1 matches 8 bases. V lost 5 bases to trimming and J lost 2 bases; unmatched junction nucleotides: 3. Germline V gene lookup returns CDR1 SGHKS and CDR2 YYEKEE (reference sequence). The CDR3 spans 13 residues.